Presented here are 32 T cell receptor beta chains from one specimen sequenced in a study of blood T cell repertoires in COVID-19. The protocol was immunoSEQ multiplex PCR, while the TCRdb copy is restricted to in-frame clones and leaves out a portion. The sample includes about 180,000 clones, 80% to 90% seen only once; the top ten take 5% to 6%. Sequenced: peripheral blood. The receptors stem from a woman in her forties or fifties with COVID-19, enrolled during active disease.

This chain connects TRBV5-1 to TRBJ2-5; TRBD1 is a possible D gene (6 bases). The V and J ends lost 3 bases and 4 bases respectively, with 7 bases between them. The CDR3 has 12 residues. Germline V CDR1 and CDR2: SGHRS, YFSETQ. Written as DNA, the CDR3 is TGCGCCAGCAGCTCACAGGGAGAGACCCAGTACTTC. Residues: CASSSQGETQYF.

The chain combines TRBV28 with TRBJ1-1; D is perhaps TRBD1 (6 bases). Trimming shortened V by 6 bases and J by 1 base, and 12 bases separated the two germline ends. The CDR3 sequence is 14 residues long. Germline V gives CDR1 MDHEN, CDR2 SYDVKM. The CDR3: CASRVGQTNTEAFF. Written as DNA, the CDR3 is TGTGCCAGCAGAGTGGGACAAACGAACACTGAAGCTTTCTTT. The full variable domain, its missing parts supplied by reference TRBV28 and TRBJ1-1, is DVKVTQSSRYLVKRTGEKVFLECVQDMDHENMFWYRQDPGLGLRLIYFSYDVKMKEKGDIPEGYSVSREKKERFSLILESASTNQTSMYLCASRVGQTNTEAFFGQGTRLTVV.

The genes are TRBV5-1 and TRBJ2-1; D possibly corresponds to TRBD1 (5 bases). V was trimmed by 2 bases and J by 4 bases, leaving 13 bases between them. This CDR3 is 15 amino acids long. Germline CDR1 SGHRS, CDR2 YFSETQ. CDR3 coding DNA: TGCGCCAGCAGCTTCCAGGGCGCGGAATACAATGAGCAGTTCTTC. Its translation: CASSFQGAEYNEQFF.

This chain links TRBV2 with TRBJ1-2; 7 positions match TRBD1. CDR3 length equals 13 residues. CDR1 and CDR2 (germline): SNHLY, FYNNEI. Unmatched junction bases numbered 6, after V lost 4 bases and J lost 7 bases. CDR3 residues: CASSVQGQGGYTF. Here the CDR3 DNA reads TGTGCCAGCAGTGTACAGGGGCAGGGTGGCTACACCTTC.

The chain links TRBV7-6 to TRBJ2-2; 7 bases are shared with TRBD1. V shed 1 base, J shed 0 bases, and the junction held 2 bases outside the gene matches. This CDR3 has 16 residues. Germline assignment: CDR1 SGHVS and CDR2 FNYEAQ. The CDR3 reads CASSLGDRANTGELFF. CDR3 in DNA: TGTGCCAGCAGCTTAGGGGACAGAGCGAACACCGGGGAGCTGTTTTTT.

CDR3 sequence: CASSLDQGATGELFF. In DNA, the CDR3 is TGTGCCAGCAGCTTAGACCAGGGGGCGACCGGGGAGCTGTTTTTT. V usage is TRBV7-2 and J usage is TRBJ2-2; 8 bases are shared with TRBD1. The CDR3 loop spans 15 amino acids. V shed 1 base, J shed 5 bases, and the junction held 3 bases outside the gene matches. CDR1 is SGHTA, CDR2 FQGNSA, per germline.

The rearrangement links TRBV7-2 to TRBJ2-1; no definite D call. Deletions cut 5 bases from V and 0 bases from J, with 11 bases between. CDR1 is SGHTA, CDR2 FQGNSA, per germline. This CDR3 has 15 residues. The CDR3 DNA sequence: TGTGCCAGCAGCGTTGACTCTTCCTCCTACAATGAGCAGTTCTTC. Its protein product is CASSVDSSSYNEQFF.

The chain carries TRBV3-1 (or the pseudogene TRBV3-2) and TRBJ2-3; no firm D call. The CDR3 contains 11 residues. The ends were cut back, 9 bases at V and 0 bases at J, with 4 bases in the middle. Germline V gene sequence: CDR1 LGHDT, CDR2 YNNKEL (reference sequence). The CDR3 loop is CASGSTDTQYF. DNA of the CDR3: TGTGCCAGTGGCAGCACAGATACGCAGTATTTT.

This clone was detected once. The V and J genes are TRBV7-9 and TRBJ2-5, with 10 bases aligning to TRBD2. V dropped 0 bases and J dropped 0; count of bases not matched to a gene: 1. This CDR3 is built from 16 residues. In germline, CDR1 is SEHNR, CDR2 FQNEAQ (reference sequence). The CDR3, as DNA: TGTGCCAGCAGCTTAGCTAGCGGGGGGTACCAAGAGACCCAGTACTTC. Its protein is CASSLASGGYQETQYF.

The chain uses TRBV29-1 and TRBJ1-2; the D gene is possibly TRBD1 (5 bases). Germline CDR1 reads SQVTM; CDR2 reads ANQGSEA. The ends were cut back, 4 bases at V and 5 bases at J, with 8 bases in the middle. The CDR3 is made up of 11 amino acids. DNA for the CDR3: TGCAGCGTTGTCAGGGTTTATGGCTACACCTTC. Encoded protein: CSVVRVYGYTF. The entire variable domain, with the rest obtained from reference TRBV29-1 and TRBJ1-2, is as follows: SAVISQKPSRDICQRGTSLTIQCQVDSQVTMMFWYRQQPGQSLTLIATANQGSEATYESGFVIDKFPISRPNLTFSTLTVSNMSPEDSSIYLCSVVRVYGYTFGSGTRLTVV.

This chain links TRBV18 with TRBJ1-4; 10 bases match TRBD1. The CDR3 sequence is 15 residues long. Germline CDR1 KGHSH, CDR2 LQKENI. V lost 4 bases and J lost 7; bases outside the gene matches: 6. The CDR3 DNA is TGTGCCAGCTCACTTGGGACAGGGGAGGCTGAAAAACTGTTTTTT. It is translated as CASSLGTGEAEKLFF.

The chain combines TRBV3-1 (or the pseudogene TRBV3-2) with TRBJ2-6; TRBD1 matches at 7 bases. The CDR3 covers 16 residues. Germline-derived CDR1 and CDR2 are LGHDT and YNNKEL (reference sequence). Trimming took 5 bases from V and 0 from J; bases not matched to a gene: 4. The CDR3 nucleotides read TGTGCCAGCAGCTGGGACAGCAGCTCTGGGGCCAACGTCCTGACTTTC. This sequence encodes CASSWDSSSGANVLTF.

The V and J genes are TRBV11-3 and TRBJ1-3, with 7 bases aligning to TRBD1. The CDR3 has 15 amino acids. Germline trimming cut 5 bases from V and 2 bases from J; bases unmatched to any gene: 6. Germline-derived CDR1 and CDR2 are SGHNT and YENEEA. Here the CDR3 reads CASSPTGWPGNTIYF. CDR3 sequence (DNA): TGTGCCAGCAGCCCGACAGGGTGGCCTGGAAACACCATATATTTT.

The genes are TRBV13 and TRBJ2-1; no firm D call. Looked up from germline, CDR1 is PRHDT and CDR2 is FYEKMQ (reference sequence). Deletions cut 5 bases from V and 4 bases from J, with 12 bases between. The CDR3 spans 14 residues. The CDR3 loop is CASSPRRRYNEQFF. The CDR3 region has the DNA TGTGCCAGCAGCCCACGAAGGCGGTACAATGAGCAGTTCTTC.

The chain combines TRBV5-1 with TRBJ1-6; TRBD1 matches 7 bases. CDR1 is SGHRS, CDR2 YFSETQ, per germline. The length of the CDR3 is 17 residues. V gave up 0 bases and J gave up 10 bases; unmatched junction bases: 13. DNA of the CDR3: TGCGCCAGCAGCTTGGATCCGACAGGGAATAGTAAATCACCCCTCCACTTT. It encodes CASSLDPTGNSKSPLHF.

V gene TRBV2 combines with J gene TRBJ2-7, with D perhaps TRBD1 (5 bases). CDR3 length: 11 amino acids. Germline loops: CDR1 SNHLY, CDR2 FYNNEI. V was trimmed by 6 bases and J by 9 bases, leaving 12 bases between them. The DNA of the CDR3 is TGTGCCAGCAGGGTACAGGCTGGGCAGTACTTC. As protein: CASRVQAGQYF.

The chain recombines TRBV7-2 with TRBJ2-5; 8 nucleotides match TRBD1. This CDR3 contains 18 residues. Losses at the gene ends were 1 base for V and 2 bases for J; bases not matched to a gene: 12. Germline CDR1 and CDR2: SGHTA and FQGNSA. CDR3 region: CASSLESGGYRGQETQYF. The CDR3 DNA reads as TGTGCCAGCAGCTTAGAATCTGGGGGCTACAGGGGGCAAGAGACCCAGTACTTC.

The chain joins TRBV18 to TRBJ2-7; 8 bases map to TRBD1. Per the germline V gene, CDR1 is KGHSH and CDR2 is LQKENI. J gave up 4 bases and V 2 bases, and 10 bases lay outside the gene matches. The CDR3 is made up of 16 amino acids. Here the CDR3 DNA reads TGTGCCAGCTCACCATTGGGTCTTCAGGGGGCGTACGAGCAGTACTTC. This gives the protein CASSPLGLQGAYEQYF.

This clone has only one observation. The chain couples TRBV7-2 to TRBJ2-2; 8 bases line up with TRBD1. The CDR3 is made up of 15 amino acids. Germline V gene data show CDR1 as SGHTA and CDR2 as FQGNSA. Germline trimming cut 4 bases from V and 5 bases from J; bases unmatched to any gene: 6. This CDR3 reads CASSWQGAWTGELFF. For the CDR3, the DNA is TGTGCCAGCAGCTGGCAGGGGGCGTGGACCGGGGAGCTGTTTTTT.

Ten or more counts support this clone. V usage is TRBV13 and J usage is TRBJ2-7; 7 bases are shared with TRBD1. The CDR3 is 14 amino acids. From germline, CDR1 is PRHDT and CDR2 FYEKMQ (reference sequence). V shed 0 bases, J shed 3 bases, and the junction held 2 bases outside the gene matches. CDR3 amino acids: CASSLGAGGYEQYF. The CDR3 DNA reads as TGTGCCAGCAGCTTAGGGGCAGGGGGCTACGAGCAGTACTTC. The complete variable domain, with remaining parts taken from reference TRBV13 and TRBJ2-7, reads AAGVIQSPRHLIKEKRETATLKCYPIPRHDTVYWYQQGPGQDPQFLISFYEKMQSDKGSIPDRFSAQQFSDYHSELNMSSLELGDSALYFCASSLGAGGYEQYFGPGTRLTVT.

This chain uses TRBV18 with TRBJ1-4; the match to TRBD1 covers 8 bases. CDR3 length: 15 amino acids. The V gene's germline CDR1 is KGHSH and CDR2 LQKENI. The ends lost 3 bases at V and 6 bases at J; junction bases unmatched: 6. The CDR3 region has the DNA TGTGCCAGCTCACCGAGGACAGGGCAGGATGAAAAACTGTTTTTT. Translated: CASSPRTGQDEKLFF.

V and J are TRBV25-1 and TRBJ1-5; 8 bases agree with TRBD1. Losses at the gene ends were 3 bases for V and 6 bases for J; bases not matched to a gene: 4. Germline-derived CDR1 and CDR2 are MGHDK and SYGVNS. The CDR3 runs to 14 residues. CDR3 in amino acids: CASSEGTGGQPQHF. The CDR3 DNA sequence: TGTGCCAGCAGTGAGGGCACAGGGGGTCAGCCCCAGCATTTT. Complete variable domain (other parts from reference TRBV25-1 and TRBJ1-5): EADIYQTPRYLVIGTGKKITLECSQTMGHDKMYWYQQDPGMELHLIHYSYGVNSTEKGDLSSESTVSRIRTEHFPLTLESARPSHTSQYLCASSEGTGGQPQHFGDGTRLSIL.

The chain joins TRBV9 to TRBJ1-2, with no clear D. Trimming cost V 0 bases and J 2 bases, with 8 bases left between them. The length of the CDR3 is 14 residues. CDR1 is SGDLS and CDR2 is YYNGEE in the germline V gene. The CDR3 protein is CASSVEARNYGYTF. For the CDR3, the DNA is TGTGCCAGCAGCGTAGAGGCCAGGAACTATGGCTACACCTTC.

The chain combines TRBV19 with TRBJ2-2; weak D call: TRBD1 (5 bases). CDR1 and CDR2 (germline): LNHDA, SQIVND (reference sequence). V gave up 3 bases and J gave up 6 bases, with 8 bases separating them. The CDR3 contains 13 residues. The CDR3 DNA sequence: TGTGCCAGTAGTATTCAGGGTCCCGGGGAGCTGTTTTTT. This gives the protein CASSIQGPGELFF.

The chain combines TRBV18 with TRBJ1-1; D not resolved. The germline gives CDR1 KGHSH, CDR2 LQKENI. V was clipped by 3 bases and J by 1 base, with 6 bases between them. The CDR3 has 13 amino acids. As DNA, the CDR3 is TGTGCCAGCTCACCCGGTTCGAACACTGAAGCTTTCTTT. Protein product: CASSPGSNTEAFF. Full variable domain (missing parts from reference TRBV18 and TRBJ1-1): NAGVMQNPRHLVRRRGQEARLRCSPMKGHSHVYWYRQLPEEGLKFMVYLQKENIIDESGMPKERFSAEFPKEGPSILRIQQVVRGDSAAYFCASSPGSNTEAFFGQGTRLTVV.

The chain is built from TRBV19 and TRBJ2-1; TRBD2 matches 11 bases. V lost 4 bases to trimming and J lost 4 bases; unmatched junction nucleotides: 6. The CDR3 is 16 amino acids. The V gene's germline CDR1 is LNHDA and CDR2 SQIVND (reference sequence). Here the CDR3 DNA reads TGTGCCAGTAGTACTCCAGCTAGCGGGGGGTACAATGAGCAGTTCTTC. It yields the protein CASSTPASGGYNEQFF.

The CDR3 DNA follows: TGTGCCAGCAGCGCCACACCGGGTCACACCTACGAGCAGTACTTC. As protein: CASSATPGHTYEQYF. The rearrangement links TRBV7-6 to TRBJ2-7, with no clear D. This CDR3 is built from 15 residues. V shed 5 bases and J shed 2 bases, with 16 bases lying between them. Germline V gene data show CDR1 as SGHVS and CDR2 as FNYEAQ.

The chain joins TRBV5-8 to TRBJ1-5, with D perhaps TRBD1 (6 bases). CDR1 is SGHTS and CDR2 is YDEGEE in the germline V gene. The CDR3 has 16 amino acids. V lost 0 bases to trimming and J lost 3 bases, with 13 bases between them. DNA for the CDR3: TGTGCCAGCAGCTTGGAACAGGGCCGTTACAATCAGCCCCAGCATTTT. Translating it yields CASSLEQGRYNQPQHF.

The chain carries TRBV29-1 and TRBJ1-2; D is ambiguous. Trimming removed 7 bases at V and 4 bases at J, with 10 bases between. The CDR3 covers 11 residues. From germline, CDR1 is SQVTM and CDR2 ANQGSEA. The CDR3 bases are TGCAGCGCCATGACACTCTATGGCTACACCTTC. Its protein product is CSAMTLYGYTF.

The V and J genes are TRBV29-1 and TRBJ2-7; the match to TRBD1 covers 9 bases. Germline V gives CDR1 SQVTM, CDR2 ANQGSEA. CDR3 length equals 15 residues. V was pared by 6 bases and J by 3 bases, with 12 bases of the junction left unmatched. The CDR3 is CSVGTPTGGVYEQYF. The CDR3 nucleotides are TGCAGCGTGGGAACCCCGACAGGGGGGGTCTACGAGCAGTACTTC.

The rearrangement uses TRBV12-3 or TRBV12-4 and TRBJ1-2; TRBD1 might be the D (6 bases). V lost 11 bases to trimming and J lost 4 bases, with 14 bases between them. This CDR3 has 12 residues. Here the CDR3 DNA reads TGTGCCGTACAGGGCAATGGCTATGGCTACACCTTC. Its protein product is CAVQGNGYGYTF.

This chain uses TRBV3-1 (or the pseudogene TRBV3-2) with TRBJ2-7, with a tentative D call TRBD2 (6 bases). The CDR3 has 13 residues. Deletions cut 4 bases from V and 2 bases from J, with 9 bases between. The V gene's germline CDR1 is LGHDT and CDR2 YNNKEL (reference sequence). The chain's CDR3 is CASSPTGAYEQYF. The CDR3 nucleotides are TGTGCCAGCAGCCCGACGGGGGCCTACGAGCAGTACTTC.